The source of this TCR beta chain is a study of human T cells and chemical hapten exposure. For the study at large: DPC 0.01% went on the upper back by patch test, with reading at 6 days. General study results and limits: In the PT1 data, expanded TCR counts showed a positive correlation with patch test score.

Documented time point: patch test 1, 2 weeks after DPC sensitization. As to treatment: therapeutic diphenylcyclopropenone sensitization with weekly scalp DPC. The starting material, unfractionated whole blood, was used for total RNA extraction. Each donor was an alopecia patient between 18 and 70 years of age who qualified for DPC. The CDR3 sequence is 14 residues long. CDR1 is SGHAT and CDR2 is FQNNGV in the germline V gene. V was clipped by 1 base and J by 3 bases, with 9 bases between them. This clonotype was seen many times. Its cognate antigen is unknown. For the library, individual cDNA molecules each received unique molecular identifiers. TCRdb itself ran the RACE reads through MiXCR, one entry per CDR3 protein. The table has about 41,000 distinct CDR3 sequences, about 4.2% seen once.

Sequences were derived from whole blood, sampled in connection with sensitization to the hapten diphenylcyclopropenone (DPC). The rearrangement uses TRBV11-2 and TRBJ1-1; no clear D gene. This clonotype was obtained from a man aged 45-60 years with alopecia areata. Some clones in this sample may be carry-over from other donors' samples. The CDR3, as DNA: TGTGCCAGCAGCTTAGTCTCCCAGGACACTGAAGCTTTCTTT. It codes for CASSLVSQDTEAFF.